These T cell receptor beta chains were read from a single sample in a study of blood T cell repertoires in COVID-19. Clones were sequenced by immunoSEQ multiplex PCR, and TCRdb holds only the in-frame ones, with some missing. Of more than 95,000 clones listed, 80% to 95% are singletons. Sequenced sample: peripheral blood. All receptors come from a man aged 45-60 years with COVID-19, enrolled during active disease. CDR3s leave out the opening cysteine and the closing phenylalanine or tryptophan.

TRBV24-1 ATSETSTGVEKLF
TRBV18 ASSRTGPDTQY
TRBV7-2 ASSSQDPGQGRRVTQY
TRBV6-5 ASSQTGWEQY
TRBV10-3 AIQETGLMYEQY
TRBV24-1 ATSDVGQGSRETQY
TRBV29-1 SVEGASNTEAF
TRBV7-9 ASSYNRDTGELF
TRBV6-5 ASTGGGGQPQH
TRBV3-1/TRBV3-2 ARRSRGSPKHNEQF
TRBV5-1 ASSASGRLDEQF
TRBV7-2 ASSFTGTGIGTEAF
TRBV27 ASSSFRGGTLYEQY
TRBV4-3 ASSQGLADNYNEQF
TRBV6-6 ASRAGESYGYT
TRBV5-1 ASSLVGGHYNEQF